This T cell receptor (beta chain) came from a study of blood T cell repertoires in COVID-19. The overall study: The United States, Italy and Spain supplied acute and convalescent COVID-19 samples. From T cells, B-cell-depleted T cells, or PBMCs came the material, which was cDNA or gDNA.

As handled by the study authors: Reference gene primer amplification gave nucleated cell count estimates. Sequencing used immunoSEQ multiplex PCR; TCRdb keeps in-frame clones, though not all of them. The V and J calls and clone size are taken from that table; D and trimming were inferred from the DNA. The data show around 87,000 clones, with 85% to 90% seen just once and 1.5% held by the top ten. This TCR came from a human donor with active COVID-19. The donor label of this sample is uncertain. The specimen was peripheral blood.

The CDR3 nucleotides read TGTGCCAGTAGTATAGATCTCAGGGGCGAGCAGTACTTC. Translated, it gives CASSIDLRGEQYF. The chain has TRBV19 and TRBJ2-7; D is possibly TRBD1 (6 bases). Germline CDR1 and CDR2: LNHDA and SQIVND (reference sequence). The CDR3 sequence is 13 residues long. V was shortened by 0 bases and J by 6 bases, with 9 bases between the two germline ends.